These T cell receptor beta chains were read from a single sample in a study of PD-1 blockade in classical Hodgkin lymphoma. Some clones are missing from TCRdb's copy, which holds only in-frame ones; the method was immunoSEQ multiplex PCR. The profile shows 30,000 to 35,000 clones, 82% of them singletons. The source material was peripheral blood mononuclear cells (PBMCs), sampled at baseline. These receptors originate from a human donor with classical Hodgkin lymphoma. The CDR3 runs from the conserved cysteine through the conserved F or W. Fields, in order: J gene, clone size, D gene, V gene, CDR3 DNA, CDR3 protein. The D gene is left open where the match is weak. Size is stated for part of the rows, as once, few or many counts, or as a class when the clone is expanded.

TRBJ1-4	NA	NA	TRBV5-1	TGCGCCAGCAGCTTCGGCTTCACAGGGACTAATGAAAAACTGTTTTTT	CASSFGFTGTNEKLFF
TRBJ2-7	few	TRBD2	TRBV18	TGTGCCAGCTCACCGGGACTATACGAGCAGTACTTC	CASSPGLYEQYF
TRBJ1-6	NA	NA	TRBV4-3	TGCGCCAGCAGCCAAGAGACCTACCAGGCTAATTCACCCCTCCACTTT	CASSQETYQANSPLHF
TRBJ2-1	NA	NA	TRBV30	TGTGCCTGGCGGGGACACCTCAATGAGCAGTTCTTC	CAWRGHLNEQFF
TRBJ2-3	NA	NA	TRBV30	TGTGCCTGGAGTGAGGGGGGGGCAGATACGCAGTATTTT	CAWSEGGADTQYF
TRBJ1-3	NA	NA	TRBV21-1	TGTGCCAGCAGCAAAAGGTGGCCTATTTTCAGCGGAAACACCATATATTTT	CASSKRWPIFSGNTIYF
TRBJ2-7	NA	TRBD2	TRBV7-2	TGTGCCAGCAGCTTAGGGGAGCGGGGGGGCCGCATCGAGCAGTACTTC	CASSLGERGGRIEQYF
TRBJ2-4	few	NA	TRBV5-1	TGCGCCAGCAAAGTGTTTCCTGCCCAAAACATTCAGTACTTC	CASKVFPAQNIQYF
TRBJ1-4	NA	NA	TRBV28	TGTGCCAGCAGTTGGCCCCCCGGGGAGGTTGCTGAAAAACTGTTTTTT	CASSWPPGEVAEKLFF
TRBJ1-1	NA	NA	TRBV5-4	TGTGCCAGCAGCTCCCAGGCCGGGGCTGAAGCTTTCTTT	CASSSQAGAEAFF
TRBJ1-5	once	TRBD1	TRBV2	TGTGCCAGCAGTCCCGGACAGGGTTTTCCCGTTTACAATCAGCCCCAGCATTTT	CASSPGQGFPVYNQPQHF
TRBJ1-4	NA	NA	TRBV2	TGTGCCAGCAGTGGGCTACAGGGAAGGGCTGAAAAACTGTTTTTT	CASSGLQGRAEKLFF
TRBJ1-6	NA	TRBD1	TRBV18	TGTGCCAGCTCGGGGCAGGGGGGGAATTCACCCCTCCACTTT	CASSGQGGNSPLHF
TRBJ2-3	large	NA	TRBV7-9	TGTGCCAGCAGCCCCAGGGAAACCTCCGCAGATACGCAGTATTTT	CASSPRETSADTQYF
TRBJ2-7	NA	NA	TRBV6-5	TGTGCCAGCAGTCCCTCGGGACATAGGGACGAGCAGTACTTC	CASSPSGHRDEQYF
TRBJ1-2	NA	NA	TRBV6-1	TGTGCCAGCAGTGAACCGGCCCTGGGGGGCTACACCTTC	CASSEPALGGYTF
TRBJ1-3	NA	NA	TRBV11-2	TGTGCCAGCAGCTTAGAATGGGGAAACACCATATATTTT	CASSLEWGNTIYF
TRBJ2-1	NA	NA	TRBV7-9	TGTGCCAGCAGCTTAGCCAGGGGCTCTGACAATGAGCAGTTCTTC	CASSLARGSDNEQFF
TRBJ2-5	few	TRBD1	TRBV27	TGTGCTCAAGGAACCGGGACAGGGGGAGAAGGGGAGACCCAGTACTTC	CAQGTGTGGEGETQYF
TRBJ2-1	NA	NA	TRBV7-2	TGTGCCAGCAGCCCCCCTGGGGGTAAAAATGAGCAGTTCTTC	CASSPPGGKNEQFF
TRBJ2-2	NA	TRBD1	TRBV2	TGTGCCAGCCTCGGGACAGGACACGGGGAGCTGTTTTTT	CASLGTGHGELFF
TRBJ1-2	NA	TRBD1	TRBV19	TGTGCCAGTAGGCGACAGGGGGGGTATGGCTACACCTTC	CASRRQGGYGYTF
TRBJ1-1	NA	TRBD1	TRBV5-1	TGCGCCAGCAGCTTGGAGGGGGCGTTCACTGAAGCTTTCTTT	CASSLEGAFTEAFF
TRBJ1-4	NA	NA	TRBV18	TGTGCCAGCTCAGGCGTCCGGGAGGAAAAACTGTTTTTT	CASSGVREEKLFF
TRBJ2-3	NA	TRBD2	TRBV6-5	TGTGCCAGCAGCGGGACTAGCGTCAACACAGATACGCAGTATTTT	CASSGTSVNTDTQYF
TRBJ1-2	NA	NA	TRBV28	TGTGCCAGCAGTTTAGACAGAATCTATGGCTACACCTTC	CASSLDRIYGYTF
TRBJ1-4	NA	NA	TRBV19	TGTGCCAGTAGTACGGGGGAGACGACTAATGAAAAACTGTTTTTT	CASSTGETTNEKLFF
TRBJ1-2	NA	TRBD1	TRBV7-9	TGTGCCAGCAGCGTTTCGGGACAGCCGAACTATGGCTACACCTTC	CASSVSGQPNYGYTF
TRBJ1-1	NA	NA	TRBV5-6	TGTGCCAGCAGCTTGGCCGGGGTGGGCAGTGACACTGAAGCTTTCTTT	CASSLAGVGSDTEAFF
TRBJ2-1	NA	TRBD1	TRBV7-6	TGTGCCAGCAGCCTCGGACAGGGGGGTTACAATGAGCAGTTCTTC	CASSLGQGGYNEQFF
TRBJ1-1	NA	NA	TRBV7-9	TGTGCCAGCAGCCCGACGAGCGGGGGCACTGAAGCTTTCTTT	CASSPTSGGTEAFF
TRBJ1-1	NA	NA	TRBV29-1	TGCAGCGTTGAAGAGTACACGAACACTGAAGCTTTCTTT	CSVEEYTNTEAFF
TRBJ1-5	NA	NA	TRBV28	TGTGCCAGCACTCCTTACGGGGAGCGAGGGCAGCCCCAGCATTTT	CASTPYGERGQPQHF
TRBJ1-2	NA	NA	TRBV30	TGTGCCTGGAGTGTATATGGGGGCGAGCGAGGCTACACCTTC	CAWSVYGGERGYTF
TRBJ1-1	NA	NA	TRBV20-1	TGCAGTGCTAGAGGGGTTGAAGCTTTCTTT	CSARGVEAFF
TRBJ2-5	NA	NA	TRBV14	TGTGCCAGCAGCCTCACGCAAGAGACCCAGTACTTC	CASSLTQETQYF
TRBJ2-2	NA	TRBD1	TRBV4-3	TGCGCCAGCAGCCAACTAAGTGCAGGGGGCACCGGGGAGCTGTTTTTT	CASSQLSAGGTGELFF
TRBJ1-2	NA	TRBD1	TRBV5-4	TGTGCCAGCACCACACAGGGGGCAATTGGCTACACCTTC	CASTTQGAIGYTF
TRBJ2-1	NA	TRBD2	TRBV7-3	TGTGCCAGCAGCTCCCCAACAAGCGGGGCCTCCTACAATGAGCAGTTCTTC	CASSSPTSGASYNEQFF
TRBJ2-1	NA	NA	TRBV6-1	TGTGCCAGCTGGACCGGGAACTACAATGAGCAGTTCTTC	CASWTGNYNEQFF
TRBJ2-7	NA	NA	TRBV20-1	TGCAGTGCAGACTTGGGTTACGAGCAGTACTTC	CSADLGYEQYF
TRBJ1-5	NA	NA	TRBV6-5	TGTGCCAGCACTAAGGGTGGATTCAATCAGCCCCAGCATTTT	CASTKGGFNQPQHF
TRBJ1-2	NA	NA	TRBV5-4	TGCGCCAGCAGCCAAGATGCCAGGGTCGGTGGCTACACCTTC	CASSQDARVGGYTF
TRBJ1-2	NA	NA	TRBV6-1	TGTGCCAGCAGTGGGGGTAGCCTGGGCTACACCTTC	CASSGGSLGYTF
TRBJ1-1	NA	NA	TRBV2	TGTGCCAGCAGTGAGTTGCAGAACACTGAAGCTTTCTTT	CASSELQNTEAFF
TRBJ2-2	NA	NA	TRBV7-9	TGTGCCAGCAGCCCAAGTTCCGGTTCGAACACCGGGGAGCTGTTTTTT	CASSPSSGSNTGELFF
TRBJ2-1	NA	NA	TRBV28	TGTGCCAGCATAAGGGGGGGCTCCTACAATGAGCAGTTCTTC	CASIRGGSYNEQFF
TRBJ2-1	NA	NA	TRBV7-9	TGTGCCAGCAGCTTAAGTTTTCTTTCCTATGAGCAGTTCTTC	CASSLSFLSYEQFF
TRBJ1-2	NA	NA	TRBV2	TGTGCCCCGAGGGGGGATATCAACTATGGCTACACCTTC	CAPRGDINYGYTF
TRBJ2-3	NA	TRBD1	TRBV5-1	TGCGCCAGCAGCCTAGCGCCGGACAGGGATGTGCCAGATACGCAGTATTTT	CASSLAPDRDVPDTQYF
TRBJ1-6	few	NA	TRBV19	TGTGCCAGTAGTATAGATTGGGGGAATTCACCCCTCCACTTT	CASSIDWGNSPLHF
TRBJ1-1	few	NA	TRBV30	TGTGCCTGGAGTCTCGGTTGGAACACTGAAGCTTTCTTT	CAWSLGWNTEAFF
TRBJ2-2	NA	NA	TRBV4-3	TGCGCCAGCAGCCAAGACCTAATCCTGGGCCAGCGGGACACCGGGGAGCTGTTTTTT	CASSQDLILGQRDTGELFF
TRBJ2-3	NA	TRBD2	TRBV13	TGTGCCAGCAGCCCACGACTAGCGGGGGGCCTTGATACGCAGTATTTT	CASSPRLAGGLDTQYF
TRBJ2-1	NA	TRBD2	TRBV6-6	TGTGCCAGCAGTAGGCCTAGCGGGGGAGCAAATGAGCAGTTCTTC	CASSRPSGGANEQFF